This TCR beta chain stems from a study of early T cells in non-severe SARS-CoV-2 infection. Study background: Investigators sequenced bulk RNA drawn from unsorted whole blood, and chains remained unpaired.

Individually, cDNA molecules had unique molecular identifiers attached to them. TCRdb used MiXCR to reprocess the 5' RACE reads, holding one entry per CDR3 protein. The sample includes tens of thousands of distinct CDR3 sequences, 13% of them seen just once. From germline, CDR1 is SEHNR and CDR2 FQNEAQ (reference sequence). V was clipped by 5 bases and J by 1 base, with 8 bases between them. This CDR3 has 13 residues. This clonotype was detected only a few times. Antigen unknown. Whole-study findings and limits: Matching against VDJdb likely underestimated virus-specific expansions, favoring anti-spike CD8.

Input material: whole blood. This clonotype was sampled from an adult who was a healthcare worker with PCR-confirmed SARS-CoV-2 infection or an uninfected control (not recorded which). The chain couples TRBV7-9 to TRBJ1-1; D is uncertain. The CDR3 DNA reads TGTGCCAGCAGCATACAGCAGAACACTGAAGCTTTCTTT. It is translated as CASSIQQNTEAFF. Looking up the rest from reference TRBV7-9 and TRBJ1-1 gives the full variable domain: DTGVSQNPRHKITKRGQNVTFRCDPISEHNRLYWYRQTLGQGPEFLTYFQNEAQLEKSRLLSDRFSAERPKGSFSTLEIQRTEQGDSAMYLCASSIQQNTEAFFGQGTRLTVV.